Listed below are T cell receptor beta chains from one sample, sequenced in a study of blood T cell repertoires in COVID-19. The protocol was immunoSEQ multiplex PCR, while the TCRdb copy is restricted to in-frame clones and leaves out a portion. Here the sample spans fewer than 300,000 clones, more than 90% being singletons. Sequencing was performed on peripheral blood. The receptors were sampled from a person aged 18 to 30 with COVID-19, enrolled during active disease. Each CDR3 is given with its conserved first and last residue. D genes are given only for firm matches. A clone size is listed for some rows: how often the clone was seen (once, few, many), or a class if it is expanded.

clone size: .
J gene: TRBJ2-1
V gene: TRBV6-5
D gene: TRBD2
CDR3 DNA: TGTGCCAGCGTTAGCGGGATACCCTCCTACAATGAGCAGTTCTTC
CDR3 protein: CASVSGIPSYNEQFF

clone size: once
J gene: TRBJ2-2
V gene: TRBV3-1/TRBV3-2
D gene: .
CDR3 DNA: TGTGCCAGCAGCCAAGTCGTGACCCCCAGGGCCGGGGAGCTGTTTTTT
CDR3 protein: CASSQVVTPRAGELFF

clone size: .
J gene: TRBJ2-3
V gene: TRBV13
D gene: .
CDR3 DNA: TGTGCCAGCAGCTTATATGGGACAATCGGCCCAGATACGCAGTATTTT
CDR3 protein: CASSLYGTIGPDTQYF

clone size: once
J gene: TRBJ1-1
V gene: TRBV7-9
D gene: .
CDR3 DNA: TGTGCCAGCAGCTCGAACCCGGACTTCTCGAACACTGAAGCTTTCTTT
CDR3 protein: CASSSNPDFSNTEAFF

clone size: .
J gene: TRBJ2-7
V gene: TRBV11-2
D gene: TRBD1
CDR3 DNA: TGTGCCAGCAGCCTCGGACAGGGCCTCTTCGAGCAGTACTTC
CDR3 protein: CASSLGQGLFEQYF

clone size: .
J gene: TRBJ2-3
V gene: TRBV18
D gene: .
CDR3 DNA: TGTGCCAGCTCACCACTGGCCCTACCGGGGGCAGATACGCAGTATTTT
CDR3 protein: CASSPLALPGADTQYF

clone size: .
J gene: TRBJ2-7
V gene: TRBV7-9
D gene: TRBD1
CDR3 DNA: TGTGCCAGCAGCTTCTCCGGGACAGGGCTCCACGAGCAGTACTTC
CDR3 protein: CASSFSGTGLHEQYF

clone size: .
J gene: TRBJ2-7
V gene: TRBV2
D gene: .
CDR3 DNA: TGTGCCAGCGCGGAATCCTACGAGCAGTACTTC
CDR3 protein: CASAESYEQYF

clone size: .
J gene: TRBJ2-7
V gene: TRBV9
D gene: .
CDR3 DNA: TGTGCCAGCAGTAACGGTCCGACTGGCCTTTACGAGCAGTACTTC
CDR3 protein: CASSNGPTGLYEQYF

clone size: .
J gene: TRBJ2-7
V gene: TRBV20-1
D gene: TRBD2
CDR3 DNA: TGCAGTGCTAGTGGGGGACTAGCGGGAGCTCGAGGGTACGAGCAGTACTTC
CDR3 protein: CSASGGLAGARGYEQYF

clone size: .
J gene: TRBJ2-5
V gene: TRBV4-2
D gene: TRBD2
CDR3 DNA: TGTGCCAGCAGCCAAGATTGGTTTGGCGGGAGCCAAGAGACCCAGTACTTC
CDR3 protein: CASSQDWFGGSQETQYF

clone size: .
J gene: TRBJ1-2
V gene: TRBV7-9
D gene: TRBD1
CDR3 DNA: TGTGCCAGCAGGACAGTGGTACAGGGGGATTATGGCTACACCTTC
CDR3 protein: CASRTVVQGDYGYTF

clone size: .
J gene: TRBJ2-1
V gene: TRBV5-1
D gene: .
CDR3 DNA: TGCGCCAGCAGCTTGGCTTACCTAGGGGGAGGGGACAATGAGCAGTTCTTC
CDR3 protein: CASSLAYLGGGDNEQFF

clone size: .
J gene: TRBJ2-7
V gene: TRBV7-2
D gene: .
CDR3 DNA: TGTGCCAGCAGCTTACCGCCGCCGCGGTGGACCTACGAGCAGTACTTC
CDR3 protein: CASSLPPPRWTYEQYF

clone size: .
J gene: TRBJ1-1
V gene: TRBV6-5
D gene: TRBD1
CDR3 DNA: TGTGCCAGCAGTTACTCGTGGACAGGGTCGGGCACTGAAGCTTTCTTT
CDR3 protein: CASSYSWTGSGTEAFF

clone size: .
J gene: TRBJ2-1
V gene: TRBV29-1
D gene: TRBD2
CDR3 DNA: TGCAGCGCCAAACTAGCGGTAATGGGTAATGAGCAGTTCTTC
CDR3 protein: CSAKLAVMGNEQFF

clone size: .
J gene: TRBJ1-1
V gene: TRBV24-1
D gene: .
CDR3 DNA: TGTGCCACCAGTGAACCCGGGGACACTGAAGCTTTCTTT
CDR3 protein: CATSEPGDTEAFF

clone size: .
J gene: TRBJ1-2
V gene: TRBV10-3
D gene: TRBD1
CDR3 DNA: TGTGCCATCATCGGGGACAGCGGCTATGGCTACACCTTC
CDR3 protein: CAIIGDSGYGYTF

clone size: .
J gene: TRBJ2-2
V gene: TRBV9
D gene: .
CDR3 DNA: TGTGCCAGCAGCGTAGAAAGCTACGAGAACACCGGGGAGCTGTTTTTT
CDR3 protein: CASSVESYENTGELFF

clone size: .
J gene: TRBJ2-3
V gene: TRBV30
D gene: .
CDR3 DNA: TGTGCCTGGAGTACAGGGTCGGATGAGCCGGATACGCAGTATTTT
CDR3 protein: CAWSTGSDEPDTQYF

clone size: .
J gene: TRBJ1-5
V gene: TRBV2
D gene: .
CDR3 DNA: TGTGCCAGCAGTTCCGACATTAGCAATCAGCCCCAGCATTTT
CDR3 protein: CASSSDISNQPQHF

clone size: few
J gene: TRBJ2-2
V gene: TRBV7-8
D gene: TRBD1
CDR3 DNA: TGTGCCAGCACCGAGGGACAGGGGACCGGGGAGCTGTTTTTT
CDR3 protein: CASTEGQGTGELFF

clone size: once
J gene: TRBJ2-2
V gene: TRBV13
D gene: TRBD2
CDR3 DNA: TGTGCCAGCAGCTGGCCCACTAGCGGGAGGACCGGGGAGCTGTTTTTT
CDR3 protein: CASSWPTSGRTGELFF

clone size: few
J gene: TRBJ1-4
V gene: TRBV21-1
D gene: .
CDR3 DNA: TGTGCCAGCAGCGAAGACAGGGGAATCGGAATGACTAATGAAAAACTGTTTTTT
CDR3 protein: CASSEDRGIGMTNEKLFF

clone size: .
J gene: TRBJ1-6
V gene: TRBV1
D gene: .
CDR3 DNA: TGCACCAGCAGCCCGAGAAGGACTGGGAATTCACCCCTCCACTTT
CDR3 protein: CTSSPRRTGNSPLHF

clone size: once
J gene: TRBJ2-2
V gene: TRBV6-5
D gene: .
CDR3 DNA: TGTGCCAGCAGGACACAGGCGAACACCGGGGAGCTGTTTTTT
CDR3 protein: CASRTQANTGELFF

clone size: .
J gene: TRBJ2-5
V gene: TRBV24-1
D gene: .
CDR3 DNA: TGTGCCACCAGTGGAGCCAGGGGAATGGTGGAGACCCAGTACTTC
CDR3 protein: CATSGARGMVETQYF

clone size: .
J gene: TRBJ2-1
V gene: TRBV3-1/TRBV3-2
D gene: .
CDR3 DNA: TGTGCCAGCAGCCAAGGCAGGGTAGACAATGAGCAGTTCTTC
CDR3 protein: CASSQGRVDNEQFF

clone size: .
J gene: TRBJ2-2
V gene: TRBV6-5
D gene: .
CDR3 DNA: TGTGCCAGCAGTTACATCCAGGGCGACACCGGGGAGCTGTTTTTT
CDR3 protein: CASSYIQGDTGELFF

clone size: .
J gene: TRBJ2-6
V gene: TRBV3-1/TRBV3-2
D gene: .
CDR3 DNA: TGTGCCAGCAGGGGAGGGGGACCCTCTGGGGCCAACGTCCTGACTTTC
CDR3 protein: CASRGGGPSGANVLTF

clone size: .
J gene: TRBJ2-5
V gene: TRBV6-2/TRBV6-3
D gene: .
CDR3 DNA: TGTGCCAGCAGTGCACTAGGATTGGAGGAGACCCAGTACTTC
CDR3 protein: CASSALGLEETQYF

clone size: .
J gene: TRBJ2-1
V gene: TRBV5-1
D gene: TRBD2
CDR3 DNA: TGCGCCAGCAGCCTCCAGGGACTAGCGGGAGGGAATGAGCAGTTCTTC
CDR3 protein: CASSLQGLAGGNEQFF

clone size: .
J gene: TRBJ2-3
V gene: TRBV6-5
D gene: .
CDR3 DNA: TGTGCCAGCAGTCCTTACGGGAGCGGCACAGATACGCAGTATTTT
CDR3 protein: CASSPYGSGTDTQYF

clone size: .
J gene: TRBJ1-5
V gene: TRBV6-4
D gene: TRBD1
CDR3 DNA: TGTGCCAGAAGTCCCGGGACAGGGGGATGGGGCAATCAGCCCCAGCATTTT
CDR3 protein: CARSPGTGGWGNQPQHF

clone size: .
J gene: TRBJ2-7
V gene: TRBV4-1
D gene: TRBD2
CDR3 DNA: TGCGCCAGCAGCCAACGCCTAACTAGCGACGTACCTTACGAGCAGTACTTC
CDR3 protein: CASSQRLTSDVPYEQYF

clone size: .
J gene: TRBJ2-7
V gene: TRBV19
D gene: .
CDR3 DNA: TGTGCCAGTAGTATAGCCGCAACTAGTAACGAGCAGTACTTC
CDR3 protein: CASSIAATSNEQYF

clone size: .
J gene: TRBJ2-3
V gene: TRBV2
D gene: TRBD2
CDR3 DNA: TGTGCCACCTCTAGCGGACGCACAGATACGCAGTATTTT
CDR3 protein: CATSSGRTDTQYF

clone size: .
J gene: TRBJ2-4
V gene: TRBV18
D gene: TRBD1
CDR3 DNA: TGTGCCAGCTCACAAACGACAGGGGACGGCATTCAGTACTTC
CDR3 protein: CASSQTTGDGIQYF

clone size: .
J gene: TRBJ2-5
V gene: TRBV28
D gene: TRBD1
CDR3 DNA: TGTGCCAGCACTCTCTCGGGACAGCAAGAGACCCAGTACTTC
CDR3 protein: CASTLSGQQETQYF